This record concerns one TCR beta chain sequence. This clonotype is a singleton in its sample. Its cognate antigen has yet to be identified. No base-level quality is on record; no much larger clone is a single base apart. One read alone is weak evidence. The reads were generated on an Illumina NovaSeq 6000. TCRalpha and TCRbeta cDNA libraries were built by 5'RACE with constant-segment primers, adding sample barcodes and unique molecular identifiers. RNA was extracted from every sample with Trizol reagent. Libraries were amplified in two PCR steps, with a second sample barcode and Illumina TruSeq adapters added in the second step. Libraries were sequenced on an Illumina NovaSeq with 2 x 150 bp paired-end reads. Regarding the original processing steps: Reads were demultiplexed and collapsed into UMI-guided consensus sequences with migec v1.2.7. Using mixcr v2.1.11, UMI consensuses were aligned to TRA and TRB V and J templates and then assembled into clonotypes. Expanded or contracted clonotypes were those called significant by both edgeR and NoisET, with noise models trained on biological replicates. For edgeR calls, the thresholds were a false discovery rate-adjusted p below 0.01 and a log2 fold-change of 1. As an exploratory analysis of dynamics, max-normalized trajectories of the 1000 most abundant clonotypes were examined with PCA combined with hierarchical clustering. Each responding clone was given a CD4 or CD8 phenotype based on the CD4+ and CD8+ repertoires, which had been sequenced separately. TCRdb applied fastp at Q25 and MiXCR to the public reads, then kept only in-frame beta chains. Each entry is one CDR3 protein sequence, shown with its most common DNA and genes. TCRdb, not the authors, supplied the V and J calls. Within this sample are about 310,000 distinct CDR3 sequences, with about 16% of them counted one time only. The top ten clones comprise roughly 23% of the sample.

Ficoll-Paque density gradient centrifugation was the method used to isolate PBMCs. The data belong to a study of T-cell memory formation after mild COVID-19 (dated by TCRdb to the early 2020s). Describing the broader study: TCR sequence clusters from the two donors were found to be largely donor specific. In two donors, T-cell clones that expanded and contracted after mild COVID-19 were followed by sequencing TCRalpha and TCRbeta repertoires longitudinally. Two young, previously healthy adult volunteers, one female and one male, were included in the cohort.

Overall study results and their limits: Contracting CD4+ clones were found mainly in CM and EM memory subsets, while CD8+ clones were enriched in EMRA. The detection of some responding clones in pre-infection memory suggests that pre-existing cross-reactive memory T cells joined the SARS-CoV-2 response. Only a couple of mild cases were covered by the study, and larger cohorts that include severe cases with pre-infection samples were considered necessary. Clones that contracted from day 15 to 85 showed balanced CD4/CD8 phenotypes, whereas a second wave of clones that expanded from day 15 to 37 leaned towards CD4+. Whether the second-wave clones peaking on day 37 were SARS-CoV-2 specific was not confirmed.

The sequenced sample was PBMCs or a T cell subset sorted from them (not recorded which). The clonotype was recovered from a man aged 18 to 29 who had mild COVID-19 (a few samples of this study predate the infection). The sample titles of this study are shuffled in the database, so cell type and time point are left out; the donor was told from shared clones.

The nucleotide sequence is TGTGCCAGCAGTCCCCTGGGACAGGGGCGCAAAAACATTCAGTACTTC. This gives the protein CASSPLGQGRKNIQYF. This chain is built from TRBV6-5 and TRBJ2-4, and 10 junctional nucleotides match TRBD1. Inclusive of the bounding cysteine and phenylalanine, the CDR3 is 16 residues long. Only the CDR3 DNA stays, 48 bases, in frame from base 1. The junction shows trimming of 5 bases on V and 3 bases on J, and the gene matches do not reach 7 bases of it. Sequences MNHEY (CDR1) and SVGAGI (CDR2) are obtained from the germline V gene.